One and the same sample provided the 15 T cell receptor beta chains below, sequenced in a study of graft-versus-host responses after intestinal transplantation. These receptors have no known antigen. Some clones are missing from TCRdb's copy, which holds only in-frame ones; the method was immunoSEQ multiplex PCR. The sample has under 95,000 clones, about 88% seen once. This sample comprised unstimulated CD4+ T cells sorted from spleen or lymph node cells, obtained before transplant. Receptors were obtained from a human donor who was the organ donor for an intestinal transplant.

The chain is built from TRBV28 and TRBJ2-1; TRBD2 agrees at 12 bases. Germline loops: CDR1 MDHEN, CDR2 SYDVKM. The junction had 6 bases not matched to a gene; V was cut back by 2 bases and J by 16 bases. The CDR3 length is 13 residues. In DNA, the CDR3 is TGTGCCAGCAGTTTAACTAGCGGGAGGCCGGCTTTCTTC. Translating gives CASSLTSGRPAFF.

This clone has only one observation. The V call is TRBV6-4, the J call TRBJ1-6; D might be TRBD1 (6 bases). Germline V gene data show CDR1 as MRHNA and CDR2 as SNTAGT. With 4 bases removed from V and 0 bases from J, the gap between germline ends came to 19 bases. This CDR3 is 19 amino acids long. The CDR3 loop reads CASSGDCKTGLSYNSPLHF. The CDR3 nucleotides read TGTGCCAGCAGTGGCGATTGTAAGACAGGACTCTCCTATAATTCACCCCTCCACTTT.

The chain employs TRBV11-2 and TRBJ2-7, with 11 bases lining up with TRBD2. The CDR3 contains 16 residues. With 3 bases clipped from V and 3 bases from J, the junction kept 7 bases outside the gene matches. The germline CDR1 and CDR2 sequences are SGHAT and FQNNGV. The CDR3 sequence: CASSLSPSGRNYEQYF. The DNA for the CDR3 is TGTGCCAGCAGCTTGAGCCCTAGCGGGAGGAACTACGAGCAGTACTTC.

This sequence joins TRBV2 and TRBJ2-2; D might be TRBD1 (7 bases). Germline V gives CDR1 SNHLY, CDR2 FYNNEI. The CDR3 extends over 14 amino acids. Trimming left V 11 bases short and J 4 bases short, with 17 bases between. The CDR3 DNA reads TGTGCCTCGAGGGGGCTAGCGAGCACCGGGGAGCTGTTTTTT. Its protein product is CASRGLASTGELFF.

This chain connects TRBV5-1 to TRBJ2-7; 9 nucleotides match TRBD1. Germline V gene lookup returns CDR1 SGHRS and CDR2 YFSETQ. The CDR3 covers 14 residues. Trimming cost V 4 bases and J 5 bases; bases outside gene matches: 7. CDR3 coding DNA: TGCGCCAGCAGCAAGGGACAGGGTCATCACGAGCAGTACTTC. Translated: CASSKGQGHHEQYF.

The table lists this clone with a count of one. In DNA, the CDR3 is TGTGCCAGCAGCTCCCGGGACTTCAATGAGCAGTTCTTC. This sequence encodes CASSSRDFNEQFF. This sequence joins TRBV11-3 and TRBJ2-1; the D gene is possibly TRBD2 (6 bases). Germline values: CDR1 SGHNT, CDR2 YENEEA. This CDR3 region has 13 residues. Trimming left V 4 bases short and J 6 bases short, with 10 bases between.

This sequence joins TRBV7-3 and TRBJ1-2; TRBD1 matches 9 bases. CDR3 length equals 13 residues. CDR1 and CDR2 from the germline V gene are SGHTA and FQGTGA. The V segment lost 5 bases and the J segment 5 bases; nucleotides outside the gene matches: 3. CDR3 sequence: CASSQGQGYGYTF. The CDR3 DNA follows: TGTGCCAGCAGCCAGGGACAGGGATATGGCTACACCTTC.

The chain is built from TRBV4-2 and TRBJ2-5; perhaps TRBD2 as D (6 bases). In germline, CDR1 is LGHNA, CDR2 YNFKEQ. Trimming took off 0 bases at V and 5 bases at J, with 22 bases between the two ends. The CDR3 has 18 residues. The CDR3 protein is CASSQDSGVAWEVETQYF. The CDR3 nucleotides read TGTGCCAGCAGCCAAGATAGCGGCGTAGCGTGGGAGGTGGAGACCCAGTACTTC.

This clone was detected only once. The J gene is TRBJ1-2, the V gene TRBV6-5; 9 bases map to TRBD1. This CDR3 is built from 14 residues. Germline trimming cut 5 bases from V and 4 bases from J; bases unmatched to any gene: 5. CDR1 is MNHEY and CDR2 is SVGAGI in the germline V gene. The CDR3 region has the DNA TGTGCCAGCAGTACCACAGGGGGCTCCTATGGCTACACCTTC. It specifies CASSTTGGSYGYTF.

This chain links TRBV19 with TRBJ2-3; D remains unclear. V lost 2 bases to trimming and J lost 0 bases, with 9 bases between them. Germline-derived CDR1 and CDR2 are LNHDA and SQIVND (reference sequence). The CDR3 sequence is 15 residues long. CDR3 in DNA: TGTGCCAGTAGTATACCTAGAGAGAGCACAGATACGCAGTATTTT. Amino acid sequence: CASSIPRESTDTQYF.

The chain combines TRBV9 with TRBJ1-4, with D unresolved. V lost 2 bases to trimming and J lost 0 bases, with 5 bases between them. The CDR3 runs to 14 residues. CDR1 is SGDLS, CDR2 YYNGEE, per germline. CDR3 protein: CASSVSATNEKLFF. The CDR3 DNA reads TGTGCCAGCAGCGTTTCTGCAACTAATGAAAAACTGTTTTTT.

This chain connects TRBV25-1 to TRBJ1-1; the D is unclear. This CDR3 spans 15 amino acids. Germline loops: CDR1 MGHDK, CDR2 SYGVNS. Trimming took 3 bases from V and 1 from J, leaving 12 bases between them. The CDR3 coding sequence is TGTGCCAGCAGTGATCACACCTCAGGGAACACTGAAGCTTTCTTT. Amino acids: CASSDHTSGNTEAFF.

The rearrangement links TRBV27 to TRBJ2-7; 7 bases map to TRBD2. The germline CDR1 and CDR2 sequences are MNHEY and SMNVEV (reference sequence). Germline trimming cut 6 bases from V and 5 bases from J; bases unmatched to any gene: 19. CDR3 length equals 17 residues. In nucleotides, the CDR3 is TGTGCCAGCAGACCAGCCCCGTTAGCGGGCCTGTTCCACGAGCAGTACTTC. Translating it yields CASRPAPLAGLFHEQYF.

This rearrangement joins TRBV11-2 to TRBJ1-4; no clear D gene. V lost 2 bases, J lost 10 bases, and 11 bases lay in between. Germline values: CDR1 SGHAT, CDR2 FQNNGV. The CDR3 spans 13 residues. CDR3 sequence reads: CASSLSSGAKLFF. The CDR3 DNA sequence: TGTGCCAGCAGCTTAAGTTCAGGCGCAAAACTGTTTTTT.

The chain combines TRBV19 with TRBJ1-5, with a possible D match to TRBD1 (5 bases). V lost 1 base, J lost 2 bases, and 12 bases lay in between. Germline CDR1 is LNHDA and CDR2 is SQIVND (reference sequence). The CDR3 is 16 residues long. The CDR3 region is CASSIGVGEGNQPQHF. CDR3 in DNA: TGTGCCAGTAGTATAGGGGTAGGGGAGGGCAATCAGCCCCAGCATTTT.